This passage covers 17 T cell receptor beta chains from one sample sequenced in a study of cytomegalovirus exposure and HLA in healthy donors. PCR used 60 Vbeta primers and 13 Jbeta primers. Libraries were prepared by immunoSEQ multiplex PCR; TCRdb keeps only in-frame clonotypes and omits some of them. The sample has about 89,000 clones, 85% seen once. The sequencing input was PBMCs. The receptors originated from a man aged 35 to 55 in good health and CMV-seropositive.

The genes are TRBV28 and TRBJ1-5; a possible D gene is TRBD1 (6 bases). Germline lookup yields CDR1 MDHEN and CDR2 SYDVKM. Trimming shortened V by 6 bases and J by 2 bases, and 8 bases separated the two germline ends. This CDR3 has 13 amino acids. DNA of the CDR3: TGTGCCAGCAGACAGGGCGGCAATCAGCCCCAGCATTTT. Translated: CASRQGGNQPQHF.

The rearrangement links TRBV30 to TRBJ2-1; D remains ambiguous. This CDR3 is 11 amino acids long. The V gene lost 0 bases and the J gene lost 9 bases, with 6 bases spanning the gap. The germline CDR1 and CDR2 sequences are GTSNPN and SVGIG (reference sequence). CDR3 nucleotides: TGTGCCTGGAGTGTACTTGGTGAGCAGTTCTTC. The encoded protein is CAWSVLGEQFF.

The chain uses TRBV6-1 and TRBJ2-7; 8 bases map to TRBD2. CDR3 length: 20 residues. Germline loops: CDR1 MNHNS, CDR2 SASEGT. V shed 4 bases and J 0 bases; nucleotides not matched to a gene: 20. In DNA, the CDR3 is TGTGCCAGCAGTGCTACCAGGTCGGCGGGGCGGGGGGATAACTCCTACGAGCAGTACTTC. It is translated as CASSATRSAGRGDNSYEQYF.

With regard to this clone: One junction end does not reproduce the germline sequence, and a read error may be involved. This chain uses TRBV15 with TRBJ2-5; D is ambiguous. Looked up from germline, CDR1 is LNHNV and CDR2 is YYDKDF (reference sequence). CDR3 length: 13 residues. The CDR3 DNA reads TGTGCCACCAGCAGAGATCAGGAAGATACCCAGTACTTC. It is translated as CATSRDQEDTQYF.

The V call is TRBV5-1, the J call TRBJ2-2, with TRBD2 identical over 10 bases. The CDR3 has 15 residues. The V gene's germline CDR1 is SGHRS and CDR2 YFSETQ. After removal of 4 bases from V and 4 bases from J, the junction contained 4 bases not matched to a gene. The CDR3 DNA follows: TGCGCCAGCAGCCCTAGCGGGAGAGGCACCGGGGAGCTGTTTTTT. Translating gives CASSPSGRGTGELFF.

The chain couples TRBV7-9 to TRBJ2-3, with 9 bases fitting TRBD2. The length of the CDR3 is 15 residues. CDR1 SEHNR and CDR2 FQNEAQ come from the germline V gene (reference sequence). V shed 1 base and J 1 base; nucleotides not matched to a gene: 0. The CDR3: CASSLGTSGTDTQYF. The CDR3, as DNA: TGTGCCAGCAGCTTAGGGACTAGCGGCACAGATACGCAGTATTTT.

The chain uses TRBV15 and TRBJ1-5; D is ambiguous. The germline V gene encodes CDR1 LNHNV and CDR2 YYDKDF (reference sequence). The CDR3 runs 14 residues. Trimming shortened V by 0 bases and J by 11 bases, and 14 bases separated the two germline ends. The CDR3 bases are TGTGCCACCAGCAGAGATTTTTCACTGAGTGCCCAGCATTTT. Its translation is CATSRDFSLSAQHF.

This clone was detected only a few times. The junction does not match germline at one end; this may be a read error. The rearrangement joins TRBV4-1 to TRBJ2-1; 7 bases are shared with TRBD2. Germline CDR1 reads MGHRA; CDR2 reads YSYEKL. The CDR3 loop spans 16 amino acids. The CDR3 region has the DNA TGCGCCAGCAGCCAAGATCAAGTGGGGGGGTACAATGAGTGGGTCTTC. Translated: CASSQDQVGGYNEWVF.

J is TRBJ2-1 and V is TRBV7-2; 7 bases map to TRBD2. This CDR3 has 15 residues. After removal of 6 bases from V and 0 bases from J, the junction contained 5 bases not matched to a gene. Germline loops: CDR1 SGHTA, CDR2 FQGNSA. Written as DNA, the CDR3 is TGTGCCAGCAGGCGGGGGTTCAGCTCCTACAATGAGCAGTTCTTC. Translated: CASRRGFSSYNEQFF. Supplemented by reference TRBV7-2 and TRBJ2-1, the full variable domain reads GAGVSQSPSNKVTEKGKDVELRCDPISGHTALYWYRQSLGQGLEFLIYFQGNSAPDKSGLPSDRFSAERTGGSVSTLTIQRTQQEDSAVYLCASRRGFSSYNEQFFGPGTRLTVL.

In its sample, this clone was seen a few times. This sequence joins TRBV30 and TRBJ2-3; 14 positions match TRBD2. The CDR3 extends over 15 amino acids. V was clipped by 5 bases and J by 10 bases; unmatched bases: 11. The V gene's germline CDR1 is GTSNPN and CDR2 SVGIG (reference sequence). CDR3 residues: CAWSRTSGGPVAQYF. The CDR3 coding sequence is TGTGCCTGGTCCCGGACTAGCGGGGGGCCCGTCGCGCAGTATTTT.

A few counts support this clone. The DNA for the CDR3 is TGTGCCACCAGCAGAGGCGGGGGACAGGGCTACTATGGCTACACCTTC. This sequence encodes CATSRGGGQGYYGYTF. The chain couples TRBV15 to TRBJ1-2; 9 bases agree with TRBD1. Germline assignment: CDR1 LNHNV and CDR2 YYDKDF (reference sequence). CDR3 length: 16 amino acids. With 1 base clipped from V and 3 bases from J, the junction kept 6 bases outside the gene matches.

The CDR3 bases are TGCGCCAGCAGCTTGGGGATTAGACTGAAGAACACTGAAGCTTTCTTT. Translation: CASSLGIRLKNTEAFF. The V gene is TRBV5-1, the J gene TRBJ1-1; D gene ambiguous. V lost 0 bases, J lost 1 base, and 13 bases lay in between. This CDR3 spans 16 amino acids. The germline V gene has CDR1 SGHRS and CDR2 YFSETQ.

The chain is built from TRBV5-1 and TRBJ2-5; 8 bases map to TRBD2. Trimming took 4 bases from V and 9 from J; bases not matched to a gene: 20. From germline, CDR1 is SGHRS and CDR2 YFSETQ. The CDR3 has 17 residues. The CDR3 nucleotides are TGCGCCAGCAGCCCCGCGCCCCGCGGGGGGCTCCTTTTCGCCCAGTACTTC. Amino acid sequence: CASSPAPRGGLLFAQYF.

The chain links TRBV4-1 to TRBJ2-1; 11 bases match TRBD2. The CDR3 length is 16 residues. Germline V gene lookup returns CDR1 MGHRA and CDR2 YSYEKL. The V gene end was trimmed by 1 base and the J gene end by 4 bases; junction bases not matched to a gene: 3. The CDR3 is CASSQVPSGGYNEQFF. The CDR3 bases are TGCGCCAGCAGCCAAGTTCCTAGCGGGGGGTACAATGAGCAGTTCTTC.

The rearrangement uses TRBV7-3 and TRBJ2-2; no firm D call. This CDR3 is 15 amino acids long. The V end lost 0 bases, the J end lost 7 bases, and 12 bases lay between the germline ends. Per the germline V gene, CDR1 is SGHTA and CDR2 is FQGTGA. The CDR3 nucleotides read TGTGCCAGCAGCTTAACCCCCTTAATCGGCGGGGAGCTGTTTTTT. Translated: CASSLTPLIGGELFF.

The chain recombines TRBV2 with TRBJ2-3; 8 bases match TRBD2. J was trimmed by 5 bases and V by 1 base; bases with no gene match: 8. The CDR3 consists of 16 residues. CDR1 is SNHLY and CDR2 is FYNNEI in the germline V gene. The CDR3 sequence: CASSEEGAGAGDTQYF. The DNA of the CDR3 is TGTGCCAGCAGTGAAGAAGGAGCGGGGGCGGGAGATACGCAGTATTTT.

In this sample, this clone turned up a few times. This chain connects TRBV5-8 to TRBJ2-3; D possibly corresponds to TRBD1 (5 bases). This CDR3 is 16 amino acids long. CDR1 SGHTS and CDR2 YDEGEE come from the germline V gene. V was shortened by 0 bases and J by 4 bases, with 15 bases between the two germline ends. The CDR3 DNA follows: TGTGCCAGCAGCTTGGGGGGCAGGTTCTTGGCAGATACGCAGTATTTT. It is translated as CASSLGGRFLADTQYF.